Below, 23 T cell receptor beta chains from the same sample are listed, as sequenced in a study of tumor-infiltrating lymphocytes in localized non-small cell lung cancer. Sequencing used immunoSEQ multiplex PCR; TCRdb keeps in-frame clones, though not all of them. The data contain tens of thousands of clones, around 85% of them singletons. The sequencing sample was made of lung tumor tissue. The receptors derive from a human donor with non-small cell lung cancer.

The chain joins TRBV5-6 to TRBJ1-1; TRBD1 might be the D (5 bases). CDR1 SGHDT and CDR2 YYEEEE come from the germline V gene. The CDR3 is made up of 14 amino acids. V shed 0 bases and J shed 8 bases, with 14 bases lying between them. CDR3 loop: CASSLVQRGGEAFF. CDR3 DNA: TGTGCCAGCAGCTTGGTGCAGAGGGGCGGAGAAGCTTTCTTT.

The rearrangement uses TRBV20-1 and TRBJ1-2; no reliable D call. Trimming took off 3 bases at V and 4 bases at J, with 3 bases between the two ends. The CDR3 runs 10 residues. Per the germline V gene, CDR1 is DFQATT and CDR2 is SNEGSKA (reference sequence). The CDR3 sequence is CSASGYGYTF. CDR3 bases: TGCAGTGCTAGCGGCTATGGCTACACCTTC.

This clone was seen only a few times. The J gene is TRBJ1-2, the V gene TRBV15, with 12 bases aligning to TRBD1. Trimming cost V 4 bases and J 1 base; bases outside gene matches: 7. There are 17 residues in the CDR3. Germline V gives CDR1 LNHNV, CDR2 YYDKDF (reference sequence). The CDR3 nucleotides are TGTGCCACCAGCATAGGGACAGGGGGCCTGGGTAACTATGGCTACACCTTC. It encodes CATSIGTGGLGNYGYTF.

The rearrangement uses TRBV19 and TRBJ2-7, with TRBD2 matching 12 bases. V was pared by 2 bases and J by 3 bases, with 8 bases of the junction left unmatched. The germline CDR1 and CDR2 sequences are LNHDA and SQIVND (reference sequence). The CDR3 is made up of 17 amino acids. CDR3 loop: CASSISGLAGIYYEQYF. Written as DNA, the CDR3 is TGTGCCAGTAGTATATCAGGACTAGCGGGGATATACTACGAGCAGTACTTC.

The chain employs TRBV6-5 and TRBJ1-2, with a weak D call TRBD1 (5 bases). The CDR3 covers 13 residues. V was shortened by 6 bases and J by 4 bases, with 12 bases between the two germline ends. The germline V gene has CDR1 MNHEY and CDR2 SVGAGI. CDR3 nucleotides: TGTGCCAGCAGCCACCCAGGGATCTATGGCTACACCTTC. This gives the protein CASSHPGIYGYTF.

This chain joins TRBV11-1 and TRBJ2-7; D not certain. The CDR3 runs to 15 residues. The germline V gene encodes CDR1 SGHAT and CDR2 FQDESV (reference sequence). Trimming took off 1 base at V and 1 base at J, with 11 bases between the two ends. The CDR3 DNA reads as TGTGCCAGCAGCTTAGTTGCAGCGCCATCCTACGAGCAGTACTTC. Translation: CASSLVAAPSYEQYF.

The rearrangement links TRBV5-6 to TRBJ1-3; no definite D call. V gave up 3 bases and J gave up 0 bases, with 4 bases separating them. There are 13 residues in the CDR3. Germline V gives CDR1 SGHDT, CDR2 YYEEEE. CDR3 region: CASSSLSGNTIYF. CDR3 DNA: TGTGCCAGCAGCTCCCTCTCTGGAAACACCATATATTTT.

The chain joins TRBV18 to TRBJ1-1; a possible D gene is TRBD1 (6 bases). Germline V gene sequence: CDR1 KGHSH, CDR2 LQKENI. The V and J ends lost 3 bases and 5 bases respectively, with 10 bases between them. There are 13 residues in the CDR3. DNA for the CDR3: TGTGCCAGCTCACCGGGGGCAGAGACTGAAGCTTTCTTT. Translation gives CASSPGAETEAFF.

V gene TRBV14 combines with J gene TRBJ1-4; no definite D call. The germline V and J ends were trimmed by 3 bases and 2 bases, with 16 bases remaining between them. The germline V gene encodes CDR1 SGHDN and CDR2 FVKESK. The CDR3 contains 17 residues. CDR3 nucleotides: TGTGCCAGCAGCCAGGTGCGGTCCGTAGGGACTAATGAAAAACTGTTTTTT. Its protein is CASSQVRSVGTNEKLFF.

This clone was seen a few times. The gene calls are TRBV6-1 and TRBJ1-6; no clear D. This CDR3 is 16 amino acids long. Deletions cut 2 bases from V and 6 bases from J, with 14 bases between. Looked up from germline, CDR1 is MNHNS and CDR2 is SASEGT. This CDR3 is CASSETPTAVNSPLHF. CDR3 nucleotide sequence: TGTGCCAGCAGTGAAACCCCTACAGCGGTTAATTCACCCCTCCACTTT.

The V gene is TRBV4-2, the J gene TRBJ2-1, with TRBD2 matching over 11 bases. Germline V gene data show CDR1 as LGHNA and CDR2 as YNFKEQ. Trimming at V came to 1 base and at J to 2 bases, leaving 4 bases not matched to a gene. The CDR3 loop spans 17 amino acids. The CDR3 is CASSQAGSGGAYNEQFF. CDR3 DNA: TGTGCCAGCAGCCAAGCGGGTAGCGGGGGGGCCTACAATGAGCAGTTCTTC.

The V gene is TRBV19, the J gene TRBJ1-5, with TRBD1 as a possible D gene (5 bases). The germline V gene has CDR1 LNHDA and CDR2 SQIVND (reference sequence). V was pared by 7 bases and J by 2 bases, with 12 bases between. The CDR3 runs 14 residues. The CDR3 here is CASMPGGGNQPQHF. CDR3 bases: TGTGCCAGTATGCCCGGGGGGGGCAATCAGCCCCAGCATTTT.

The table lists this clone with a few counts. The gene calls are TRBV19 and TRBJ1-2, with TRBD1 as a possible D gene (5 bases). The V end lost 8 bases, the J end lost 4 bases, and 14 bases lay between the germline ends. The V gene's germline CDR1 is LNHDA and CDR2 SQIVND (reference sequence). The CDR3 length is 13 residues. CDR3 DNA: TGTGCCAGTGGGACTGCGGGGTCCTATGGCTACACCTTC. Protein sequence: CASGTAGSYGYTF. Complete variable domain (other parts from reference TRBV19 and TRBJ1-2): DGGITQSPKYLFRKEGQNVTLSCEQNLNHDAMYWYRQDPGQGLRLIYYSQIVNDFQKGDIAEGYSVSREKKESFPLTVTSAQKNPTAFYLCASGTAGSYGYTFGSGTRLTVV.

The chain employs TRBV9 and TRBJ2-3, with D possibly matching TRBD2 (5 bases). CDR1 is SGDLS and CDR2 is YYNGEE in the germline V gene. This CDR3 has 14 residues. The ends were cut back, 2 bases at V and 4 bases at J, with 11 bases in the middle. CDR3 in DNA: TGTGCCAGCAGCGTCCCCGGGGTAGCAGATACGCAGTATTTT. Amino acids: CASSVPGVADTQYF. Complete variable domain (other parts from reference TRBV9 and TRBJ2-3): DSGVTQTPKHLITATGQRVTLRCSPRSGDLSVYWYQQSLDQGLQFLIQYYNGEERAKGNILERFSAQQFPDLHSELNLSSLELGDSALYFCASSVPGVADTQYFGPGTRLTVL.

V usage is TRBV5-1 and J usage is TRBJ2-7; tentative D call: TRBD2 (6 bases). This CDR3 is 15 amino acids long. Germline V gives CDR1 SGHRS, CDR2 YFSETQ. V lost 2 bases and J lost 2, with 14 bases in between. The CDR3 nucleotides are TGCGCCAGCAGCTTCGGAGGGGACGCAGCCTACGAGCAGTACTTC. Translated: CASSFGGDAAYEQYF.

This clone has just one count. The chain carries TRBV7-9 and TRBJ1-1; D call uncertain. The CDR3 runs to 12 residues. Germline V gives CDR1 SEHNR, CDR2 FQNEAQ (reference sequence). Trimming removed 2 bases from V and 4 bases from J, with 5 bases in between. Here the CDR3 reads CASSLSVTEAFF. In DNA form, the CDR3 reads TGTGCCAGCAGCTTATCAGTCACTGAAGCTTTCTTT. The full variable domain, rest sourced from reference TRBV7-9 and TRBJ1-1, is DTGVSQNPRHKITKRGQNVTFRCDPISEHNRLYWYRQTLGQGPEFLTYFQNEAQLEKSRLLSDRFSAERPKGSFSTLEIQRTEQGDSAMYLCASSLSVTEAFFGQGTRLTVV.

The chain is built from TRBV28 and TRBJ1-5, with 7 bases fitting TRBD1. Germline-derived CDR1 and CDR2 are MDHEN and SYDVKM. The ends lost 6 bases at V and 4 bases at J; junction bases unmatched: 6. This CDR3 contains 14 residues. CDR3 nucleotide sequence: TGTGCCAGCAGACCGGGACAGCCAAATCAGCCCCAGCATTTT. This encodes CASRPGQPNQPQHF.

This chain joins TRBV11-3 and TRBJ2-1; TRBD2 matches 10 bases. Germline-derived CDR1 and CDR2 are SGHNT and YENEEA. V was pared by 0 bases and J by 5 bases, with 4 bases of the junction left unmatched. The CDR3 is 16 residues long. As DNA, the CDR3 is TGTGCCAGCAGCTTAGATGGAGCGGGGGGGAACAATGAGCAGTTCTTC. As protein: CASSLDGAGGNNEQFF.

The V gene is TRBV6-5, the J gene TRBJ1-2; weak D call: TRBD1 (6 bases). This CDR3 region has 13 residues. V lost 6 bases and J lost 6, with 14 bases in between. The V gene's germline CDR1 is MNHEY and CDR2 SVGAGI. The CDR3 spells CASRKQGTDGYTF. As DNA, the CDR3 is TGTGCCAGCAGGAAACAGGGTACGGATGGCTACACCTTC.

CDR3 amino acids: CSVRQGNEKLFF. The CDR3 nucleotides read TGCAGCGTTAGACAGGGAAATGAAAAACTGTTTTTT. The chain carries TRBV29-1 and TRBJ1-4; TRBD1 aligns across 7 bases. J lost 5 bases, V lost 5 bases, and 2 bases had no gene match. CDR1 SQVTM and CDR2 ANQGSEA come from the germline V gene. The CDR3 sequence is 12 residues long.

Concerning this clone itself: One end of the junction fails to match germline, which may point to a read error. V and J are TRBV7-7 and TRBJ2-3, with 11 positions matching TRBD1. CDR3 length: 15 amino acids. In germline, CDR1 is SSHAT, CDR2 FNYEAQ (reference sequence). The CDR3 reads CASSRDRGGTDTQYF. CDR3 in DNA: TGTGCTAGCAGCCGGGACAGGGGGGGCACAGATACGCAGTATTTT.

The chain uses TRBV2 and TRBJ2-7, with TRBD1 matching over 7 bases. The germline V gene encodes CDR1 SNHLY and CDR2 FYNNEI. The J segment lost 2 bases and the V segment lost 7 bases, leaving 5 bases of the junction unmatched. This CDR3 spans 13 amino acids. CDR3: CASIGQDTYEQYF. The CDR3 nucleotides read TGTGCCAGCATCGGACAGGACACCTACGAGCAGTACTTC. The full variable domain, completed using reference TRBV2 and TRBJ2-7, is EPEVTQTPSHQVTQMGQEVILRCVPISNHLYFYWYRQILGQKVEFLVSFYNNEISEKSEIFDDQFSVERPDGSNFTLKIRSTKLEDSAMYFCASIGQDTYEQYFGPGTRLTVT.

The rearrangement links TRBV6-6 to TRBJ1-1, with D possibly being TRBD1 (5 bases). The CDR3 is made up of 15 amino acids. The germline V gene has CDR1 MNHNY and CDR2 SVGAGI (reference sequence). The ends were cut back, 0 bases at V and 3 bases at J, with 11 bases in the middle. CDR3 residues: CASSYSWGLDTEAFF. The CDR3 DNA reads TGTGCCAGCAGTTACTCTTGGGGGTTGGACACTGAAGCTTTCTTT.